This TCR beta chain was retrieved from a study of T cell responses to AZD1222 COVID-19 vaccine. The germline V gene encodes CDR1 LNHDA and CDR2 SQIVND (reference sequence). The V and J ends lost 1 base and 7 bases respectively, with 8 bases between them. The CDR3 sequence is 13 residues long. As for this clone: The antigen remains unidentified.

Generated by immunoSEQ multiplex PCR, the TCRdb table keeps only in-frame clones and is missing some. This table has under 80,000 clones, about four fifths appearing once. General observations from the study: The donor group comprised mostly white British people and more females; the analysis possibly underestimated clonal diversity. There were vaccine-associated CD4 TCRs across spike, dominant at 160-218 and 743-854. With two AZD1222 doses given, Spike-specific TCR breadth and depth both rose. Reports say nearly half of spike-specific TCRs go after unmutated variant regions.

This receptor was obtained from an adult in good health. This rearrangement joins TRBV19 to TRBJ1-5, with a tentative D call TRBD1 (5 bases). The sample was peripheral blood, taken on day 0 of MenACWY control vaccination. The CDR3 region has the DNA TGTGCCAGTAGTATAGGGGGCGGACAGCCCCAGCATTTT. This gives the protein CASSIGGGQPQHF.